This passage covers 15 T cell receptor beta chains from one sample sequenced in a study of shared clonotypes between healthy human individuals. Assay: immunoSEQ multiplex PCR; the TCRdb copy retains only in-frame clones and omits some. The table lists 700,000 to 950,000 clones, just over 95% of them singletons, with around 0.25% in the top ten. Cells designated naive CD8 were CD45RO-negative and were positively selected for CCR7, with terminally differentiated effector memory CD45RA+ cells excluded. Sequencing was carried out using naive CD8+ T cells sorted from blood. Source of these receptors: a man aged 25-40 years in good health.

The chain is built from TRBV27 and TRBJ2-7; D unresolved. The CDR3 is 16 amino acids. Germline V gene data show CDR1 as MNHEY and CDR2 as SMNVEV (reference sequence). Trimming took off 5 bases at V and 0 bases at J, with 17 bases between the two ends. CDR3 sequence (DNA): TGTGCCAGCAGTCCCGATCCTCGCGGAAGCTCCTACGAGCAGTACTTC. This codes for CASSPDPRGSSYEQYF.

The genes are TRBV4-1 and TRBJ2-1; TRBD2 aligns across 10 bases. This CDR3 is built from 19 residues. In germline, CDR1 is MGHRA, CDR2 YSYEKL. The trim removed 1 base at V and 0 bases at J, leaving 9 bases unmatched. CDR3 protein: CASSQAGGLADSSYNEQFF. CDR3 DNA: TGCGCCAGCAGCCAAGCTGGAGGACTAGCGGATAGCTCCTACAATGAGCAGTTCTTC.

This clone has just one count. The J gene is TRBJ2-1, the V gene TRBV19; no clear D gene. The germline CDR1 and CDR2 sequences are LNHDA and SQIVND (reference sequence). Trimming removed 4 bases from V and 3 bases from J, with 4 bases in between. CDR3 length: 12 residues. This CDR3 is CASSTDYNEQFF. CDR3 coding DNA: TGTGCCAGTAGTACTGACTACAATGAGCAGTTCTTC.

J is TRBJ1-1 and V is TRBV5-1; D gene ambiguous. Germline CDR1 SGHRS, CDR2 YFSETQ. Trimming stripped 2 bases from V and 4 bases from J, with 12 bases between. CDR3 size: 14 residues. Written as DNA, the CDR3 is TGCGCCAGCAGCTTTACACCCGAAACCACTGAAGCTTTCTTT. The encoded protein is CASSFTPETTEAFF.

V and J are TRBV7-9 and TRBJ1-1; 7 nucleotides match TRBD1. With V trimmed by 10 bases and J by 0 bases, 14 bases remained unmatched. The CDR3 spans 16 residues. Germline CDR1 is SEHNR and CDR2 is FQNEAQ (reference sequence). In DNA form, the CDR3 reads TGTGCCACGAGACCGGGCTCAGGACAGGTGAACACTGAAGCTTTCTTT. Translation gives CATRPGSGQVNTEAFF.

The rearrangement links TRBV29-1 to TRBJ1-2; 7 nucleotides match TRBD1. CDR1 is SQVTM and CDR2 is ANQGSEA in the germline V gene. The CDR3 covers 14 residues. The V gene end was trimmed by 1 base and the J gene end by 8 bases; junction bases not matched to a gene: 10. The CDR3 reads CSVEVDRRSKGYTF. CDR3 coding DNA: TGCAGCGTTGAAGTGGACAGGAGGTCGAAAGGCTACACCTTC.

V and J are TRBV7-8 and TRBJ1-2; D not resolved. The CDR3 totals 14 residues. Trimming removed 0 bases from V and 0 bases from J, with 5 bases in between. The germline gives CDR1 SGHVS, CDR2 FQNEAQ. CDR3: CASSLAKTNYGYTF. DNA of the CDR3: TGTGCCAGCAGCTTAGCCAAGACTAACTATGGCTACACCTTC.

This chain connects TRBV27 to TRBJ2-5; 8 bases map to TRBD2. The CDR3 is 15 residues long. With 5 bases clipped from V and 2 bases from J, the junction kept 7 bases outside the gene matches. The germline V gene encodes CDR1 MNHEY and CDR2 SMNVEV (reference sequence). The chain's CDR3 is CASSPGVAGQETQYF. CDR3 in DNA: TGTGCCAGCAGTCCCGGGGTAGCGGGACAAGAGACCCAGTACTTC.

The V and J genes are TRBV9 and TRBJ1-3; D is undetermined. Looked up from germline, CDR1 is SGDLS and CDR2 is YYNGEE. CDR3 size: 16 residues. The V end lost 0 bases, the J end lost 8 bases, and 18 bases lay between the germline ends. CDR3 loop: CASSVGPYGRGDTIYF. CDR3 nucleotide sequence: TGTGCCAGCAGCGTAGGACCATATGGACGAGGTGACACCATATATTTT.

The J gene is TRBJ2-1, the V gene TRBV4-3, with 7 bases that match TRBD2. This CDR3 contains 18 residues. The V and J ends lost 0 bases and 4 bases, in that order; junction bases with no gene match: 12. The germline V gene has CDR1 LGHNA and CDR2 YSLEER. DNA for the CDR3: TGCGCCAGCAGCCAAGAGGGTTTTGCTAGCGGCCTATACAATGAGCAGTTCTTC. Translated: CASSQEGFASGLYNEQFF.

The chain employs TRBV10-3 and TRBJ2-7, with D hard to call. Germline assignment: CDR1 ENHRY and CDR2 SYGVKD. This CDR3 comprises 12 residues. V lost 3 bases, J lost 7 bases, and 10 bases lay in between. Here the CDR3 DNA reads TGTGCCATCAGTGACATGGACCCGGAGCAGTACTTC. Translated: CAISDMDPEQYF.

The chain is built from TRBV13 and TRBJ2-3, with 7 nucleotides matching TRBD2. V gave up 4 bases and J gave up 6 bases; unmatched junction bases: 13. Per germline, CDR1 PRHDT and CDR2 FYEKMQ (reference sequence). This CDR3 is 16 amino acids long. CDR3 nucleotides: TGTGCCAGCAGCTGGACCGCCTTGTATAGCGGGGATACGCAGTATTTT. Protein product: CASSWTALYSGDTQYF.

V usage is TRBV13 and J usage is TRBJ2-7, with D tentatively TRBD1 (6 bases). The CDR3 loop spans 14 amino acids. CDR1 is PRHDT, CDR2 FYEKMQ, per germline (reference sequence). Trimming stripped 0 bases from V and 4 bases from J, with 10 bases between. CDR3: CASSLGKGDYEQYF. The CDR3 coding sequence is TGTGCCAGCAGCTTAGGAAAGGGGGATTACGAGCAGTACTTC.

The chain links TRBV2 to TRBJ2-5; TRBD2 matches at 10 bases. CDR3 length equals 15 residues. Losses at the gene ends were 4 bases for V and 0 bases for J; bases not matched to a gene: 2. In germline, CDR1 is SNHLY, CDR2 FYNNEI. In nucleotides, the CDR3 is TGTGCCAGCAGTGTCCTAGCGGGAGACCAAGAGACCCAGTACTTC. Its protein product is CASSVLAGDQETQYF.

The rearrangement uses TRBV14 and TRBJ1-1; D uncertain. Germline V lookup: CDR1 SGHDN, CDR2 FVKESK. The CDR3 has 13 residues. The V and J ends lost 1 base and 5 bases respectively, with 8 bases between them. CDR3 sequence (DNA): TGTGCCAGCAGCCAAGTGGGAGGAACTGAAGCTTTCTTT. It translates to CASSQVGGTEAFF.